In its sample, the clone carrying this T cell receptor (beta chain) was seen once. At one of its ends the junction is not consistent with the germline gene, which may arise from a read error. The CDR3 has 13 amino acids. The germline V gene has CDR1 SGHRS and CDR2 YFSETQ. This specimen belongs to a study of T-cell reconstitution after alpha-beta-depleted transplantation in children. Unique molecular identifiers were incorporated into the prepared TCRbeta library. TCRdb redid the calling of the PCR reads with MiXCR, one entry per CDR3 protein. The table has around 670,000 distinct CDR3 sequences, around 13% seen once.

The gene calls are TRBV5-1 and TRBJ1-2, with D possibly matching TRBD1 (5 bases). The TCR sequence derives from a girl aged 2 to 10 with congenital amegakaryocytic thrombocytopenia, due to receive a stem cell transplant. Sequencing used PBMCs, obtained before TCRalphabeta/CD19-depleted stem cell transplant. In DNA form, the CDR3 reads TGCGCCAGCAGCTTGGCAGGGATCTATGGCTACTCCTTC. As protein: CASSLAGIYGYSF.